Shown below are 14 T cell receptor beta chains from a single sample sequenced in a study of shared clonotypes between healthy human individuals. Naive CD8 cells were CD45RO-negative, positively selected for CCR7, excluding terminally differentiated effector memory CD45RA+ cells. TCRdb keeps only in-frame clones here, not all; method: immunoSEQ multiplex PCR. Of hundreds of thousands of clones in the sample, approximately 95% were seen once. The sequencing input was naive CD8+ T cells sorted from blood. These TCRs come from a woman under 40 in good health.

The chain couples TRBV7-2 to TRBJ1-4; D is perhaps TRBD1 (6 bases). Deletions cut 5 bases from V and 7 bases from J, with 20 bases between. The germline gives CDR1 SGHTA, CDR2 FQGNSA. The CDR3 sequence is 16 residues long. CDR3 protein: CASSGQAGGFVEKLFF. The CDR3 nucleotides are TGTGCCAGCAGCGGCCAAGCGGGGGGCTTTGTTGAAAAACTGTTTTTT.

The genes are TRBV7-2 and TRBJ2-2; TRBD2 matches 14 bases. After removal of 8 bases from V and 7 bases from J, the junction contained 18 bases not matched to a gene. Per the germline V gene, CDR1 is SGHTA and CDR2 is FQGNSA. The CDR3 sequence is 19 residues long. The CDR3 sequence: CASEGNLAGTSGSGGELFF. The CDR3 bases are TGTGCCAGCGAGGGTAACCTGGCAGGGACTAGCGGGAGTGGCGGGGAGCTGTTTTTT. Looking up the rest from reference TRBV7-2 and TRBJ2-2 gives the full variable domain: GAGVSQSPSNKVTEKGKDVELRCDPISGHTALYWYRQSLGQGLEFLIYFQGNSAPDKSGLPSDRFSAERTGGSVSTLTIQRTQQEDSAVYLCASEGNLAGTSGSGGELFFGEGSRLTVL.

The chain uses TRBV19 and TRBJ2-7; 11 bases line up with TRBD1. The CDR3 spans 17 residues. V was clipped by 7 bases and J by 2 bases; unmatched bases: 13. Germline assignment: CDR1 LNHDA and CDR2 SQIVND (reference sequence). CDR3 residues: CASMGTGGQNNAYEQYF. The CDR3 bases are TGTGCCAGTATGGGGACAGGGGGACAGAATAATGCCTACGAGCAGTACTTC.

This sequence joins TRBV29-1 and TRBJ1-1; D unresolved. The CDR3 is 11 residues long. V dropped 6 bases and J dropped 6 bases, with 11 bases sitting between them. Germline assignment: CDR1 SQVTM and CDR2 ANQGSEA. As DNA, the CDR3 is TGCAGCGTCGGTGGCGGGGCTGAAGCTTTCTTT. It encodes CSVGGGAEAFF.

The chain has TRBV5-6 and TRBJ1-1; D may be TRBD1 (5 bases). CDR3 length equals 15 residues. CDR1 is SGHDT and CDR2 is YYEEEE in the germline V gene. V was shortened by 2 bases and J by 4 bases, with 15 bases between the two germline ends. The CDR3 coding sequence is TGTGCCAGCAGCTTCCTAGGGGAGGCGGGCACTGAAGCTTTCTTT. It yields the protein CASSFLGEAGTEAFF.

The rearrangement links TRBV6-1 to TRBJ2-7; D possibly corresponds to TRBD1 (6 bases). The CDR3 has 16 amino acids. Trimming removed 4 bases at V and 5 bases at J, with 21 bases between. The germline V gene encodes CDR1 MNHNS and CDR2 SASEGT. The CDR3 DNA is TGTGCCAGCAGTGTTTCCCCCAGACAGGCTTCCAACGAGCAGTACTTC. It yields the protein CASSVSPRQASNEQYF.

This rearrangement joins TRBV27 to TRBJ2-1; D tentatively reads TRBD1 or TRBD2 (5 bases each). The V and J ends lost 4 bases and 4 bases respectively, with 8 bases between them. The CDR3 contains 13 residues. Germline-derived CDR1 and CDR2 are MNHEY and SMNVEV (reference sequence). The CDR3 DNA reads TGTGCCAGCAGTTCGGGACCTTACAATGAGCAGTTCTTC. Amino acid sequence: CASSSGPYNEQFF.

The chain carries TRBV28 and TRBJ1-1; a possible D gene is TRBD1 (5 bases). The CDR3 consists of 17 residues. V was shortened by 3 bases and J by 1 base, with 18 bases between the two germline ends. From germline, CDR1 is MDHEN and CDR2 SYDVKM. CDR3 nucleotides: TGTGCCAGCAGTTTCGCGGAGGGGCCCCAAGGGAACACTGAAGCTTTCTTT. Its translation is CASSFAEGPQGNTEAFF.

This clone came up once. The chain recombines TRBV11-2 with TRBJ1-1; the D is unclear. CDR1 is SGHAT and CDR2 is FQNNGV in the germline V gene. CDR3 length equals 13 residues. V was shortened by 5 bases and J by 7 bases, with 14 bases between the two germline ends. The CDR3 DNA reads as TGTGCCAGCAGCCAGGCCCCCCGAGTTGAAGCTTTCTTT. This gives the protein CASSQAPRVEAFF.

CDR3 sequence (DNA): TGTGCCAGCAATTCACTTGACAGGACTAATGAAAAACTGTTTTTT. It is translated as CASNSLDRTNEKLFF. The rearrangement joins TRBV2 to TRBJ1-4, with D perhaps matching TRBD1 (6 bases). The CDR3 length is 15 residues. Germline CDR1 reads SNHLY; CDR2 reads FYNNEI. The V and J ends lost 7 bases and 2 bases respectively, with 14 bases between them.

The chain employs TRBV5-1 and TRBJ2-7; TRBD2 matches at 11 bases. In germline, CDR1 is SGHRS, CDR2 YFSETQ. V was clipped by 0 bases and J by 3 bases; unmatched bases: 5. This CDR3 has 16 amino acids. The CDR3 loop reads CASSLALAGVGYEQYF. The CDR3 DNA is TGCGCCAGCAGCTTGGCACTAGCGGGAGTAGGCTACGAGCAGTACTTC. The full variable domain, its missing parts supplied by reference TRBV5-1 and TRBJ2-7, is KAGVTQTPRYLIKTRGQQVTLSCSPISGHRSVSWYQQTPGQGLQFLFEYFSETQRNKGNFPGRFSGRQFSNSRSEMNVSTLELGDSALYLCASSLALAGVGYEQYFGPGTRLTVT.

This clone has just one count. The sample carries other DNA sequences with the same CDR3. V and J are TRBV9 and TRBJ2-7; D might be TRBD2 (6 bases). Trimming took off 2 bases at V and 2 bases at J, with 11 bases between the two ends. This CDR3 has 14 amino acids. Germline V gene data show CDR1 as SGDLS and CDR2 as YYNGEE. The CDR3 DNA sequence: TGTGCCAGCAGCGTTGGGGGGAACCCCTACGAGCAGTACTTC. Its protein product is CASSVGGNPYEQYF.

The V gene is TRBV2, the J gene TRBJ1-5; D might be TRBD1 (6 bases). Trimming removed 3 bases from V and 9 bases from J, with 18 bases in between. Germline V gene lookup returns CDR1 SNHLY and CDR2 FYNNEI. The CDR3 is 15 amino acids. The DNA of the CDR3 is TGTGCCAGCAGTGAGATGGCAGGGGCCAATTGGCCCCAGCATTTT. It yields the protein CASSEMAGANWPQHF. The variable domain in full, with the rest retrieved from reference TRBV2 and TRBJ1-5, is EPEVTQTPSHQVTQMGQEVILRCVPISNHLYFYWYRQILGQKVEFLVSFYNNEISEKSEIFDDQFSVERPDGSNFTLKIRSTKLEDSAMYFCASSEMAGANWPQHFGDGTRLSIL.

The rearrangement links TRBV6-5 to TRBJ2-2; D gene unclear. The CDR3 is made up of 14 amino acids. Per the germline V gene, CDR1 is MNHEY and CDR2 is SVGAGI. V dropped 2 bases and J dropped 5 bases, with 9 bases sitting between them. DNA of the CDR3: TGTGCCAGCAGTTACGATGGGGAAACCGGGGAGCTGTTTTTT. It is translated as CASSYDGETGELFF.